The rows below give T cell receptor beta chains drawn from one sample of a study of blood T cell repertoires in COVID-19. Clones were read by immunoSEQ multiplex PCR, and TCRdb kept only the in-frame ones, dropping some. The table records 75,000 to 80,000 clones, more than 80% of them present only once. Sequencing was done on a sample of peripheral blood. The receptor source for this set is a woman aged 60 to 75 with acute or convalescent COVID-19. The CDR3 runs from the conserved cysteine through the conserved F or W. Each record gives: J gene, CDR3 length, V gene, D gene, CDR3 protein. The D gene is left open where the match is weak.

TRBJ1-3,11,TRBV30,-,CAWSRGNTIYF
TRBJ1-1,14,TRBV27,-,CASRTTPGGTEAFF
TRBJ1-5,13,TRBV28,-,CASSVQGNQPQHF
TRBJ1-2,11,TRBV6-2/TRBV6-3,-,CASSYPSGGTF
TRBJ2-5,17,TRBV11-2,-,CASSLKPLSSGQETQYF
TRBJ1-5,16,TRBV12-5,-,CASGLALLVSNQPQHF
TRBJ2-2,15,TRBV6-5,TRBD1,CASSSQKGAGGELFF
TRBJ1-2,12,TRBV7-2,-,CASSLVGDGYTF
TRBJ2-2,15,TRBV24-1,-,CATSAQGLDTGELFF
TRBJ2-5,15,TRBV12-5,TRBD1,CASGFLDREQETQYF
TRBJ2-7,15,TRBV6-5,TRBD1,CASSYSGTGTYEQYF
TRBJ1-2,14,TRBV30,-,CAWSVLSVNYGYTF
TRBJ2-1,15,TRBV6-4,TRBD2,CASSGTSGGAREQFF
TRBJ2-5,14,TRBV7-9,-,CASSSRLNQETQYF
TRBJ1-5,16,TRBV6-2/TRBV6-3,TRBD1,CASSKPQGALNQPQHF
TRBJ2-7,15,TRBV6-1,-,CASSEARGLTYEQYF
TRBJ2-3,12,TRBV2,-,CASSRQTDTQYF
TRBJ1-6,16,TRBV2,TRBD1,CASSVTTGGMGSPLHF
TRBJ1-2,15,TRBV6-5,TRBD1,CASSKPGQGLYGYTF
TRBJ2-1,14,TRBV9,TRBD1,CASSVGTGYNEQFF
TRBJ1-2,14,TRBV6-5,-,CASSKSDTYYGYTF
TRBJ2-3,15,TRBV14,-,CASSQGGPSTDTQYF
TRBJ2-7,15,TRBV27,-,CASSLRWAASYEQYF
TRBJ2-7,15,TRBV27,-,CASSCRGRGSYEQYF
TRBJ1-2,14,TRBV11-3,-,CASSDLPGNYGYTF
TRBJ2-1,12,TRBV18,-,CASSPTGSEQFF
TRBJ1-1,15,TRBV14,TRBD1,CASSRTGEWSTEAFF
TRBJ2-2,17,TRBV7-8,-,CASSFGGSRANTGELFF
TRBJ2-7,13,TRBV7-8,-,CASSPWEANEQYF
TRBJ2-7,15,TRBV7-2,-,CASSLAFGQSYEQYF
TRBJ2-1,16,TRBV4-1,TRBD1,CASSQLDRGPYNEQFF
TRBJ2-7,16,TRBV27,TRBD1,CASSLLGGLLGYEQYF
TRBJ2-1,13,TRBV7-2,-,CASSFTGIDEQFF
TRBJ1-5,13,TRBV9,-,CASSALGNQPQHF
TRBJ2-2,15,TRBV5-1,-,CASSFLGPHTGELFF